The source of this T cell receptor (beta chain) is a study of blood T cells in healthy people across ages. Study-wide findings and caveats: A strong correlation between TCR beta diversity and naive T cell percentage was seen. Those diversity estimates obtained from one million T cells were thought to be underestimates.

For the second PCR, which ran for about 7 to 11 cycles, a sample-barcoded 5' primer and a J-beta primer mix were used. TCRdb re-called the 5' RACE reads through MiXCR, storing one row per CDR3 protein. The repertoire includes about 680,000 distinct CDR3 sequences, around half of them detected once, and approximately 32% sits in the top ten. CDR3 size: 17 residues. Germline assignment: CDR1 LNHNV and CDR2 YYDKDF (reference sequence). With V trimmed by 1 base and J by 12 bases, 14 bases remained unmatched. The individuals who served as donors were healthy Caucasians living in Russia, aged roughly 6 to 90. There were at least 5.5 micrograms of total RNA extracted from every sample. A remark on this clonotype: Antigen specificity is unknown.

The receptor was derived from a woman in her sixties in good health. This chain links TRBV15 with TRBJ2-1, with 11 bases that match TRBD2. Sequenced sample: blood. The CDR3 is CATSRVPGTSGRMRQFF. The DNA of the CDR3 is TGTGCCACCAGCAGAGTACCCGGGACTAGCGGACGTATGAGGCAGTTCTTC. The full variable domain, in which reference TRBV15 and TRBJ2-1 provide the parts outside the CDR3, is DAMVIQNPRYQVTQFGKPVTLSCSQTLNHNVMYWYQQKSSQAPKLLFHYYDKDFNNEADTPDNFQSRRPNTSFCFLDIRSPGLGDTAMYLCATSRVPGTSGRMRQFFGPGTRLTVL.